The next 24 T cell receptor beta chains were all read from a single sample in a study of blood T cells in healthy people across ages. Using a J-beta primer mix together with a sample-barcoded 5' primer, a second PCR was run for about 6 to 12 cycles. Each CDR3 protein gets one entry after TCRdb re-called the 5' RACE reads with MiXCR. The sample yields some 790,000 distinct CDR3 sequences, 25% to 30% seen once. Sequenced: blood. These receptors originate from a woman older than 75 in good health.

The rearrangement uses TRBV18 and TRBJ1-1; 9 nucleotides line up with TRBD1. Trimming cost V 5 bases and J 8 bases; bases outside gene matches: 6. This CDR3 spans 13 amino acids. Looked up from germline, CDR1 is KGHSH and CDR2 is LQKENI. DNA for the CDR3: TGTGCCAGCTCATTGAGGGACAGGGTCGAAGCTTTCTTT. It codes for CASSLRDRVEAFF.

The chain combines TRBV7-2 with TRBJ1-4; D gene unclear. CDR1 and CDR2 from the germline V gene are SGHTA and FQGNSA. This CDR3 is built from 13 residues. With 3 bases removed from V and 4 bases from J, the gap between germline ends came to 6 bases. The CDR3 here is CASSFLHNEKLFF. CDR3 DNA: TGTGCCAGCAGCTTTCTTCATAATGAAAAACTGTTTTTT.

This clonotype turned up a few times. This rearrangement joins TRBV6-2 or TRBV6-3 to TRBJ2-3; D gene uncertain. The CDR3 consists of 14 residues. Per the germline V gene, CDR1 is MNHEY and CDR2 is SVGEGT. Trimming took 5 bases from V and 0 from J, leaving 9 bases between them. The CDR3, as DNA: TGTGCCAGCAGTAGAATTACTAGCACAGATACGCAGTATTTT. It codes for CASSRITSTDTQYF.

The chain joins TRBV2 to TRBJ1-2, with 7 bases fitting TRBD1. J gave up 4 bases and V 3 bases, and 5 bases lay outside the gene matches. The CDR3 spans 14 residues. CDR1 is SNHLY, CDR2 FYNNEI, per germline. CDR3: CASSEGRGAYGYTF. Written as DNA, the CDR3 is TGTGCCAGCAGTGAGGGCAGGGGGGCCTATGGCTACACCTTC.

The J gene is TRBJ1-4, the V gene TRBV6-6; 10 bases match TRBD1. Germline lookup yields CDR1 MNHNY and CDR2 SVGAGI (reference sequence). CDR3 length: 17 amino acids. V lost 0 bases, J lost 0 bases, and 1 base stayed unmatched. CDR3 residues: CASSYSGQGATNEKLFF. The CDR3 DNA sequence: TGTGCCAGCAGTTACTCCGGACAGGGGGCAACTAATGAAAAACTGTTTTTT.

As for this clonotype: This clone may be a read error of a much larger clone one base away. The chain recombines TRBV2 with TRBJ2-5; 7 bases are shared with TRBD1. CDR1 and CDR2 from the germline V gene are SNHLY and FYNNEI. J gave up 11 bases and V 7 bases, and 16 bases lay outside the gene matches. The CDR3 totals 14 residues. The CDR3 region is CASKPGQPTGEQYF. In DNA, the CDR3 is TGTGCCAGCAAACCGGGACAGCCCACCGGTGAGCAGTACTTC.

In this sample, this clonotype turned up a few times. The rearrangement joins TRBV7-2 to TRBJ1-1; no definite D call. The CDR3 spans 14 residues. Trimming took 5 bases from V and 2 from J, leaving 12 bases between them. The germline gives CDR1 SGHTA, CDR2 FQGNSA. The CDR3 DNA is TGTGCCAGCAGCCTACTCCGGGGAAACACTGAAGCTTTCTTT. Translated: CASSLLRGNTEAFF.

V is TRBV18 and J is TRBJ2-2; D is possibly TRBD1 (5 bases). In germline, CDR1 is KGHSH, CDR2 LQKENI. The CDR3 extends over 14 amino acids. Deletions cut 4 bases from V and 2 bases from J, with 8 bases between. The CDR3 loop is CASSQDRNTGELFF. CDR3 coding DNA: TGTGCCAGCTCACAAGACAGAAACACCGGGGAGCTGTTTTTT.

This clonotype came up a few times. The chain combines TRBV11-2 with TRBJ2-3, with 10 bases lining up with TRBD2. Per the germline V gene, CDR1 is SGHAT and CDR2 is FQNNGV. V lost 5 bases and J lost 2; bases outside the gene matches: 10. The CDR3 runs 17 residues. This CDR3 reads CASSINGLAGATDTQYF. CDR3 sequence (DNA): TGTGCCAGCAGCATCAACGGGCTAGCGGGGGCCACAGATACGCAGTATTTT.

This clonotype was observed a few times. A read error may be the cause here, since a much bigger clone is one base away. The gene calls are TRBV15 and TRBJ2-7, with D possibly matching TRBD2 (5 bases). This CDR3 region has 15 residues. Deletions cut 2 bases from V and 7 bases from J, with 18 bases between. The germline V gene has CDR1 LNHNV and CDR2 YYDKDF (reference sequence). The CDR3 is CATSRRAAPYNEQYF. The CDR3, as DNA: TGTGCCACCAGCAGAAGAGCGGCCCCCTACAATGAGCAGTACTTC. The full variable domain, in which reference TRBV15 and TRBJ2-7 provide the parts outside the CDR3, is DAMVIQNPRYQVTQFGKPVTLSCSQTLNHNVMYWYQQKSSQAPKLLFHYYDKDFNNEADTPDNFQSRRPNTSFCFLDIRSPGLGDTAMYLCATSRRAAPYNEQYFGPGTRLTVT.

This clonotype was seen only a few times. The chain uses TRBV19 and TRBJ2-1, with D possibly matching TRBD2 (7 bases). The CDR3 contains 15 residues. V gave up 3 bases and J gave up 7 bases, with 16 bases separating them. Germline loops: CDR1 LNHDA, CDR2 SQIVND (reference sequence). CDR3 amino acids: CASSIGLGGGNEQFF. The CDR3 DNA is TGTGCCAGTAGTATTGGTTTAGGGGGGGGAAATGAGCAGTTCTTC.

This clonotype was recorded at least ten times. This sequence joins TRBV6-2 or TRBV6-3 and TRBJ2-3; D is possibly TRBD1 or TRBD2 (5 bases each). CDR3 size: 15 residues. V lost 2 bases and J lost 0, with 9 bases in between. Germline V gives CDR1 MNHEY, CDR2 SVGEGT. CDR3 protein: CASSYHRDSTDTQYF. The CDR3 DNA is TGTGCCAGCAGTTACCACCGGGACAGCACAGATACGCAGTATTTT.

This clonotype was detected ten times or more. The gene calls are TRBV6-2 or TRBV6-3 and TRBJ1-2; maybe TRBD1 (5 bases). CDR1 is MNHEY and CDR2 is SVGEGT in the germline V gene. Trimming removed 2 bases at V and 3 bases at J, with 7 bases between. The CDR3 is made up of 13 amino acids. The CDR3 DNA reads TGTGCCAGCAGTTACCCGACAGACTATGGCTACACCTTC. It yields the protein CASSYPTDYGYTF.

Worth noting for this clonotype: This may stem from a read error, because a much larger clone lies one nucleotide away. The V gene is TRBV29-1, the J gene TRBJ2-5; D might be TRBD1 (6 bases). V lost 5 bases to trimming and J lost 11 bases, with 21 bases between them. Germline lookup yields CDR1 SQVTM and CDR2 ANQGSEA. This CDR3 spans 13 amino acids. CDR3 amino acids: CSVQAGVANEQYF. In DNA, the CDR3 is TGCAGCGTTCAGGCAGGGGTTGCAAATGAGCAGTACTTC. Full variable domain (outside the CDR3, taken from reference TRBV29-1 and TRBJ2-5): SAVISQKPSRDICQRGTSLTIQCQVDSQVTMMFWYRQQPGQSLTLIATANQGSEATYESGFVIDKFPISRPNLTFSTLTVSNMSPEDSSIYLCSVQAGVANEQYFGPGTRLLVL.

This chain connects TRBV15 to TRBJ2-5, with 10 bases that match TRBD2. Germline V lookup: CDR1 LNHNV, CDR2 YYDKDF (reference sequence). Losses at the gene ends were 3 bases for V and 2 bases for J; bases not matched to a gene: 6. The CDR3 is 16 residues long. The CDR3 protein is CATSRQLAGAQETQYF. As DNA, the CDR3 is TGTGCCACCAGCAGGCAGCTAGCGGGGGCGCAAGAGACCCAGTACTTC. Supplemented by reference TRBV15 and TRBJ2-5, the full variable domain reads DAMVIQNPRYQVTQFGKPVTLSCSQTLNHNVMYWYQQKSSQAPKLLFHYYDKDFNNEADTPDNFQSRRPNTSFCFLDIRSPGLGDTAMYLCATSRQLAGAQETQYFGPGTRLLVL.

This chain links TRBV11-2 with TRBJ1-1; D is possibly TRBD1 (6 bases). In germline, CDR1 is SGHAT, CDR2 FQNNGV. The CDR3 is made up of 15 amino acids. V lost 0 bases and J 1 base, leaving 9 bases between the germline ends. DNA of the CDR3: TGTGCCAGCAGCTTAGAATACAGGGAGAACACTGAAGCTTTCTTT. Translated: CASSLEYRENTEAFF.

Note on this clonotype: A much more abundant neighbour one base away suggests this may be a read error. V is TRBV7-9 and J is TRBJ2-1; 9 bases are a match to TRBD1. The CDR3 totals 15 residues. The V and J ends lost 0 bases and 8 bases, in that order; junction bases with no gene match: 5. CDR1 is SEHNR and CDR2 is FQNEAQ in the germline V gene (reference sequence). The CDR3 bases are TGTGCCAGCAGCTTAGCCGGGACAGGGCCCCATGAGCAGTTCTTC. As protein: CASSLAGTGPHEQFF.

The rearrangement joins TRBV12-3 or TRBV12-4 to TRBJ1-6; a possible D gene is TRBD1 (5 bases). V gave up 2 bases and J gave up 5 bases, with 10 bases separating them. This CDR3 has 15 amino acids. The CDR3 DNA reads TGTGCCAGCAGTTTACAGGACAACAATAATTCACCCCTCCACTTT. Protein sequence: CASSLQDNNNSPLHF.

This chain connects TRBV29-1 to TRBJ1-2; 8 bases fit TRBD1. The CDR3 is 12 amino acids. V lost 3 bases to trimming and J lost 4 bases; unmatched junction nucleotides: 1. The germline gives CDR1 SQVTM, CDR2 ANQGSEA. The CDR3 reads CSVETGAYGYTF. Written as DNA, the CDR3 is TGCAGCGTTGAGACAGGGGCCTATGGCTACACCTTC.

In this sample, this clonotype turned up a few times. The chain recombines TRBV18 with TRBJ2-5; 14 bases align to TRBD2. Trimming took 3 bases from V and 5 from J; bases not matched to a gene: 11. The length of the CDR3 is 18 residues. Germline CDR1 reads KGHSH; CDR2 reads LQKENI. CDR3 DNA: TGTGCCAGCTCACCCCGGACTAGCGGGGGGAACCGGGTGGAGACCCAGTACTTC. Translated, it gives CASSPRTSGGNRVETQYF.

A word on this clonotype: The germline gene is not matched at one end of the junction; a read error may be the cause. The rearrangement uses TRBV6-4 and TRBJ2-6; tentatively, D is TRBD1 (5 bases). The CDR3 extends over 14 amino acids. Germline CDR1 is MRHNA and CDR2 is SNTAGT. Written as DNA, the CDR3 is TGTGCCAGCAGTCTATACTCTGGGGCCAACGCCCTGACTTTC. Protein: CASSLYSGANALTF.

This clonotype has a count of ten or more. V is TRBV3-1 and J is TRBJ2-5; TRBD2 aligns across 9 bases. Looked up from germline, CDR1 is LGHDT and CDR2 is YNNKEL (reference sequence). This CDR3 region has 16 residues. After removal of 2 bases from V and 1 base from J, the junction contained 5 bases not matched to a gene. The CDR3 DNA reads TGTGCCAGCAGCCAACTTGTAGCGGGGGCCCAAGAGACCCAGTACTTC. It codes for CASSQLVAGAQETQYF.

Details on this clonotype: A much larger clone sits a single nucleotide away, making a read error possible. V and J are TRBV28 and TRBJ1-2; D not resolved. CDR1 and CDR2 (germline): MDHEN, SYDVKM. This CDR3 comprises 13 residues. CDR3 region: CASSLAAGYDYTF. The CDR3, as DNA: TGTGCCAGCAGTTTAGCCGCAGGCTATGACTACACCTTC.

This clonotype showed up many times. V usage is TRBV5-1 and J usage is TRBJ2-3; 7 positions match TRBD2. CDR3 length: 16 amino acids. CDR1 and CDR2 from the germline V gene are SGHRS and YFSETQ. J lost 4 bases, V lost 2 bases, and 10 bases had no gene match. CDR3 DNA sequence: TGCGCCAGCAGCTTCGATTATGCAGGGAGGGCAGATACGCAGTATTTT. It yields the protein CASSFDYAGRADTQYF. Based on the CDR3 plus reference TRBV5-1 and TRBJ2-3, the full variable domain is KAGVTQTPRYLIKTRGQQVTLSCSPISGHRSVSWYQQTPGQGLQFLFEYFSETQRNKGNFPGRFSGRQFSNSRSEMNVSTLELGDSALYLCASSFDYAGRADTQYFGPGTRLTVL.